This T cell receptor beta chain was recovered during a study of blood T cell repertoires in COVID-19. Study details: The origin of the acute and convalescent COVID-19 samples was the United States, Italy and Spain. T cells, B-cell-depleted T cells, or PBMCs provided the cDNA or gDNA that served as material.

In the source study's methods: Amplification of reference gene primers was used by the study to estimate nucleated cell counts. Only in-frame clones appear in the TCRdb table, and some are missing; sequencing was by immunoSEQ multiplex PCR. V, J and clone size are taken as reported in that table, and D and trimming were inferred from the DNA itself. The data contain fewer than 250,000 clones, under 90% of them singletons. Germline V CDR1 and CDR2: MGHRA, YSYEKL. The CDR3 extends over 16 amino acids. V lost 0 bases to trimming and J lost 0 bases; unmatched junction nucleotides: 2. Sequencing input: peripheral blood. The J gene is TRBJ1-1, the V gene TRBV4-1; 9 positions match TRBD1. The clonotype originates from a young man with active or convalescent COVID-19. The CDR3 DNA sequence: TGCGCCAGCAGCCAAGAAACAGGGGGCTTGAACACTGAAGCTTTCTTT. Protein sequence: CASSQETGGLNTEAFF.